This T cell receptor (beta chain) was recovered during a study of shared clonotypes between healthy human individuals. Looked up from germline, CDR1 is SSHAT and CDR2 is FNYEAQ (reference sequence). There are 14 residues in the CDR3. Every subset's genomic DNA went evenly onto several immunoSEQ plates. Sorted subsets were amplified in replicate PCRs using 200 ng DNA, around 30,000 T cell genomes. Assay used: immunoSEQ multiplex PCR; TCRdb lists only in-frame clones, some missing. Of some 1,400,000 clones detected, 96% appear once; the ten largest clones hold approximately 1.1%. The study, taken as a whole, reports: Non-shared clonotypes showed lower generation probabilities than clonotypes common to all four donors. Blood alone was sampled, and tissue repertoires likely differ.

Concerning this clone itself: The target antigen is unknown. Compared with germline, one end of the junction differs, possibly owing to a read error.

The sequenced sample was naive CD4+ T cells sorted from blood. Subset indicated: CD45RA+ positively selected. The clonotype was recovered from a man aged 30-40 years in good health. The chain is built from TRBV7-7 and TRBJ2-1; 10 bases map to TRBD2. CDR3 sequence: CASSPGLADNEQFF. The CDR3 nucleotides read TGTGCTAGCAGCCCCGGACTAGCGGACAATGAGCAGTTCTTC. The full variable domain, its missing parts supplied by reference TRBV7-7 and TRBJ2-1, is GAGVSQSPRYKVTKRGQDVTLRCDPISSHATLYWYQQALGQGPEFLTYFNYEAQPDKSGLPSDRFSAERPEGSISTLTIQRTEQRDSAMYRCASSPGLADNEQFFGPGTRLTVL.